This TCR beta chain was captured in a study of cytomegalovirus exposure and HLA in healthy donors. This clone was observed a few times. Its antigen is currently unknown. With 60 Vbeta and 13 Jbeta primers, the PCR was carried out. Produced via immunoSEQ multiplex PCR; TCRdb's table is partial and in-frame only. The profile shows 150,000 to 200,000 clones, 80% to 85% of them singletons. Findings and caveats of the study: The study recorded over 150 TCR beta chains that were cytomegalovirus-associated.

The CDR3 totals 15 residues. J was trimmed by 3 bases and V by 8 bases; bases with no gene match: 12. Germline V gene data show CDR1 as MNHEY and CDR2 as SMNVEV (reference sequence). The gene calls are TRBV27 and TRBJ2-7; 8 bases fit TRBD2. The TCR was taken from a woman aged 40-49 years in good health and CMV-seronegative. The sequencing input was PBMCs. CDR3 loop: CASARWSGRNYEQYF. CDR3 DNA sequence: TGTGCCAGCGCCCGATGGAGCGGGAGAAACTACGAGCAGTACTTC.